This entry describes one T cell receptor beta chain. This sample stems from a study of T cells after yellow fever vaccination. TCRdb reprocessed the 5' RACE reads via MiXCR and lists one record per CDR3 protein. The profile shows about 320,000 distinct CDR3 sequences, roughly 10% of them singletons. The receptor was isolated from a man younger than 35 who received the YFV17D yellow fever vaccine. The input for sequencing was CD4+ T cells sorted from PBMCs, taken 45 days after the yellow fever booster vaccination.

This chain's CDR3 is CASSLSEGPYEQYF. The CDR3 nucleotides are TGTGCCAGCAGCTTATCAGAGGGCCCCTACGAGCAGTACTTC. The rearrangement links TRBV7-2 to TRBJ2-7; D might be TRBD2 (5 bases). Trimming shortened V by 2 bases and J by 2 bases, and 10 bases separated the two germline ends. This CDR3 comprises 14 residues. CDR1 SGHTA and CDR2 FQGNSA come from the germline V gene.